This T cell receptor (beta chain) was documented in a study of blood T cell repertoires in COVID-19. This clone has more than one count but fewer than ten. V was clipped by 5 bases and J by 5 bases, with 13 bases between them. The CDR3 contains 13 residues. Germline CDR1 reads SGHTA; CDR2 reads FQGTGA. The method was immunoSEQ multiplex PCR; TCRdb's version includes in-frame clones alone and lacks a portion of them. The sample contains roughly 380,000 clones, around 89% of which appear only once. The V gene is TRBV7-3, the J gene TRBJ2-7; D possibly corresponds to TRBD2 (5 bases). The sample consisted of peripheral blood. The source is a middle-aged woman with COVID-19, enrolled during active disease. The CDR3 here is CASSRSRVHEQYF. The CDR3 coding sequence is TGTGCCAGCAGCCGTTCGAGGGTGCACGAGCAGTACTTC.